The next 28 T cell receptor beta chains were all read from a single sample in a study of technical replicates of blood from a few donors (dated 2017 in TCRdb). Receptor amplification or capture employed the immunoSEQ multiplex PCR assay. This is the immuneACCESS table as TCRdb keeps it, with only in-frame sequences that have V and J called. A part of the clones is gone; compared with another copy, unresolved V genes explain less than half, and the rest is unexplained. The sample profile shows tens of thousands of clones; 94% of them were found once. The ten largest make up 0.26% of the sample. What was sequenced was T cells isolated from PBMCs. These receptors all come from a human donor in good health.

This clone was counted a single time. V gene TRBV5-6 combines with J gene TRBJ2-6; D call uncertain. This CDR3 contains 13 residues. Trimming removed 2 bases from V and 4 bases from J, with 4 bases in between. CDR1 is SGHDT and CDR2 is YYEEEE in the germline V gene. CDR3 sequence: CASSFSGANVLTF. The DNA for the CDR3 is TGTGCCAGCAGCTTCTCCGGGGCCAACGTCCTGACTTTC. Based on the CDR3 plus reference TRBV5-6 and TRBJ2-6, the full variable domain is DAGVTQSPTHLIKTRGQQVTLRCSPKSGHDTVSWYQQALGQGPQFIFQYYEEEERQRGNFPDRFSGHQFPNYSSELNVNALLLGDSALYLCASSFSGANVLTFGAGSRLTVL.

The rearrangement uses TRBV7-9 and TRBJ1-1, with D perhaps TRBD1 (5 bases). Germline V gene data show CDR1 as SEHNR and CDR2 as FQNEAQ (reference sequence). The V end lost 3 bases, the J end lost 10 bases, and 18 bases lay between the germline ends. CDR3 length: 14 amino acids. The CDR3 DNA sequence: TGTGCCAGCAGCTTTCGGGACTCTAGCATGACAGCTTTCTTT. Its protein product is CASSFRDSSMTAFF.

V usage is TRBV4-1 and J usage is TRBJ2-5; no firm D call. CDR1 MGHRA and CDR2 YSYEKL come from the germline V gene. The CDR3 length is 14 residues. Trimming pared 1 base from V and 0 bases from J, leaving 6 bases between. Here the CDR3 DNA reads TGCGCCAGCAGCCAAGGAGTGAACCAAGAGACCCAGTACTTC. Its translation is CASSQGVNQETQYF.

The genes are TRBV27 and TRBJ2-3; D might be TRBD1 (6 bases). The germline gives CDR1 MNHEY, CDR2 SMNVEV (reference sequence). This CDR3 contains 16 residues. The V end was cut by 4 bases, the J end by 0 bases, with 14 bases between. The CDR3 region has the DNA TGTGCCAGCAGTTGGGGGCCCAGACAGAGCACAGATACGCAGTATTTT. Encoded protein: CASSWGPRQSTDTQYF.

The chain carries TRBV29-1 and TRBJ1-1; 7 bases match TRBD1. The V gene's germline CDR1 is SQVTM and CDR2 ANQGSEA. J lost 3 bases, V lost 6 bases, and 13 bases had no gene match. The CDR3 runs to 15 residues. The CDR3 is CSVTRWGQGDTEAFF. The CDR3 DNA reads TGCAGCGTAACCCGATGGGGCCAGGGGGACACTGAAGCTTTCTTT.

V gene TRBV10-1 combines with J gene TRBJ2-2; 7 nucleotides agree with TRBD2. The germline CDR1 and CDR2 sequences are WNHNN and SYGVQD (reference sequence). This CDR3 is built from 13 residues. The junction had 2 bases not matched to a gene; V was cut back by 4 bases and J by 6 bases. CDR3 bases: TGCGCCAGCAGTGCCCGGGAGGCCGGGGAGCTGTTTTTT. Its translation is CASSAREAGELFF.

The V and J genes are TRBV19 and TRBJ1-2, with D unclear. CDR1 LNHDA and CDR2 SQIVND come from the germline V gene (reference sequence). The V gene lost 3 bases and the J gene lost 5 bases, with 7 bases spanning the gap. The CDR3 is made up of 12 amino acids. The CDR3 nucleotides are TGTGCCAGTAGTATCAGTGGTTATGGCTACACCTTC. Amino acid sequence: CASSISGYGYTF.

The chain uses TRBV28 and TRBJ1-1; D ambiguous. CDR1 is MDHEN and CDR2 is SYDVKM in the germline V gene. The V end was cut by 2 bases, the J end by 4 bases, with 11 bases between. The CDR3 has 14 amino acids. The CDR3 protein is CASSLTRPGTEAFF. In nucleotides, the CDR3 is TGTGCCAGCAGTTTAACCCGCCCGGGCACTGAAGCTTTCTTT.

The CDR3 is CATRKTGTGAEQYF. CDR3 DNA sequence: TGTGCCACCCGTAAGACCGGGACAGGGGCCGAGCAGTACTTC. The rearrangement uses TRBV5-6 and TRBJ2-7; the match to TRBD1 covers 10 bases. The CDR3 sequence is 14 residues long. Trimming took 9 bases from V and 6 from J; bases not matched to a gene: 12. Germline values: CDR1 SGHDT, CDR2 YYEEEE.

V gene TRBV7-9 combines with J gene TRBJ1-2; D not resolved. Germline-derived CDR1 and CDR2 are SEHNR and FQNEAQ (reference sequence). CDR3 size: 14 residues. Trimming removed 2 bases from V and 0 bases from J, with 7 bases in between. The CDR3 region has the DNA TGTGCCAGCAGCTTAATCTTAACTAACTATGGCTACACCTTC. As protein: CASSLILTNYGYTF.

V is TRBV5-1 and J is TRBJ2-1, with TRBD1 identical over 11 bases. Unmatched junction bases numbered 6, after V lost 5 bases and J lost 5 bases. The germline CDR1 and CDR2 sequences are SGHRS and YFSETQ. The CDR3 loop spans 15 amino acids. CDR3 loop: CASRWGTGGNNEQFF. CDR3 sequence (DNA): TGCGCCAGCAGATGGGGGACAGGGGGAAACAATGAGCAGTTCTTC. Full variable domain (outside the CDR3, taken from reference TRBV5-1 and TRBJ2-1): KAGVTQTPRYLIKTRGQQVTLSCSPISGHRSVSWYQQTPGQGLQFLFEYFSETQRNKGNFPGRFSGRQFSNSRSEMNVSTLELGDSALYLCASRWGTGGNNEQFFGPGTRLTVL.

The chain links TRBV5-1 to TRBJ2-3; TRBD1 aligns across 7 bases. The V segment lost 2 bases and the J segment 0 bases; nucleotides outside the gene matches: 6. Germline V gives CDR1 SGHRS, CDR2 YFSETQ. This CDR3 contains 16 residues. DNA of the CDR3: TGCGCCAGCAGCTTTTACAGGGGACCTAGCACAGATACGCAGTATTTT. This translates into CASSFYRGPSTDTQYF.

This clone was seen once. The V and J genes are TRBV6-6 and TRBJ2-1; 10 bases line up with TRBD1. V gave up 5 bases and J gave up 0 bases; unmatched junction bases: 1. CDR1 and CDR2 (germline): MNHNY, SVGAGI (reference sequence). The CDR3 contains 15 residues. This CDR3 reads CASSRTGGSYNEQFF. The DNA of the CDR3 is TGTGCCAGCAGTAGGACAGGGGGCTCCTACAATGAGCAGTTCTTC.

V gene TRBV6-5 combines with J gene TRBJ2-1; D is perhaps TRBD2 (6 bases). The ends were cut back, 8 bases at V and 6 bases at J, with 8 bases in the middle. The germline gives CDR1 MNHEY, CDR2 SVGAGI. CDR3 length equals 11 residues. The CDR3 loop reads CASRGFNEQFF. CDR3 bases: TGTGCCAGCCGGGGGTTCAATGAGCAGTTCTTC.

The chain recombines TRBV28 with TRBJ1-1; possibly TRBD1 for D (6 bases). Trimming took off 6 bases at V and 0 bases at J, with 14 bases between the two ends. CDR3 length equals 15 residues. From germline, CDR1 is MDHEN and CDR2 SYDVKM. The CDR3: CASSPRGKMNTEAFF. The DNA for the CDR3 is TGTGCCAGCAGCCCAAGGGGGAAAATGAACACTGAAGCTTTCTTT.

V and J are TRBV2 and TRBJ2-1, with 7 bases aligning to TRBD1. CDR1 and CDR2 (germline): SNHLY, FYNNEI. Trimming at V came to 10 bases and at J to 2 bases, leaving 5 bases not matched to a gene. This CDR3 region has 13 residues. DNA for the CDR3: TGTGCCACCCGACAGGGCCCCTACAATGAGCAGTTCTTC. It translates to CATRQGPYNEQFF.

This chain uses TRBV9 with TRBJ2-1, with D perhaps matching TRBD2 (5 bases). Trimming removed 3 bases from V and 2 bases from J, with 9 bases in between. CDR1 SGDLS and CDR2 YYNGEE come from the germline V gene. This CDR3 has 14 residues. CDR3 sequence: CASSASGAYNEQFF. The CDR3 DNA reads as TGTGCCAGCAGCGCCAGCGGTGCCTACAATGAGCAGTTCTTC.

The chain couples TRBV9 to TRBJ2-7; 11 nucleotides match TRBD2. V shed 0 bases, J shed 4 bases, and the junction held 3 bases outside the gene matches. Germline V gene lookup returns CDR1 SGDLS and CDR2 YYNGEE. The CDR3 sequence is 15 residues long. The chain's CDR3 is CASSVETSGIYEQYF. The CDR3 DNA sequence: TGTGCCAGCAGCGTAGAGACTAGCGGGATTTACGAGCAGTACTTC.

The rearrangement joins TRBV6-6 to TRBJ2-5, with TRBD1 as a possible D gene (6 bases). The CDR3 extends over 14 amino acids. Trimming pared 5 bases from V and 1 base from J, leaving 11 bases between. Germline values: CDR1 MNHNY, CDR2 SVGAGI (reference sequence). The CDR3 loop reads CASSALQGQETQYF. CDR3 sequence (DNA): TGTGCCAGCAGTGCCCTACAGGGCCAAGAGACCCAGTACTTC.

This chain uses TRBV13 with TRBJ1-1; 9 bases match TRBD1. J was trimmed by 4 bases and V by 5 bases; bases with no gene match: 8. Germline V lookup: CDR1 PRHDT, CDR2 FYEKMQ (reference sequence). This CDR3 comprises 15 residues. The CDR3 loop reads CASSPGTGRGTEAFF. Here the CDR3 DNA reads TGTGCCAGCAGCCCGGGGACAGGGCGGGGCACTGAAGCTTTCTTT. The variable domain in full, with the rest retrieved from reference TRBV13 and TRBJ1-1, is AAGVIQSPRHLIKEKRETATLKCYPIPRHDTVYWYQQGPGQDPQFLISFYEKMQSDKGSIPDRFSAQQFSDYHSELNMSSLELGDSALYFCASSPGTGRGTEAFFGQGTRLTVV.

V and J are TRBV7-6 and TRBJ1-2; 7 bases are a match to TRBD1. V shed 4 bases, J shed 5 bases, and the junction held 4 bases outside the gene matches. This CDR3 contains 13 residues. Per germline, CDR1 SGHVS and CDR2 FNYEAQ. Here the CDR3 DNA reads TGTGCCAGCAGCTCAGAGACAGGGTATGGCTACACCTTC. Protein sequence: CASSSETGYGYTF.

The V and J genes are TRBV10-2 and TRBJ2-7, with TRBD1 as a possible D gene (6 bases). Germline CDR1 reads WSHSY; CDR2 reads SAAADI. CDR3 length equals 14 residues. The V end lost 7 bases, the J end lost 1 base, and 14 bases lay between the germline ends. As DNA, the CDR3 is TGCGCCAGCAAGACAGGCGTTTTTTCCTACGAGCAGTACTTC. Translating gives CASKTGVFSYEQYF.

This clone was counted once. The chain recombines TRBV7-9 with TRBJ2-7; TRBD2 matches at 9 bases. The CDR3 sequence is 18 residues long. CDR1 is SEHNR, CDR2 FQNEAQ, per germline (reference sequence). The junction had 14 bases not matched to a gene; V was cut back by 5 bases and J by 0 bases. The CDR3 is CASSQRLAVLPSSYEQYF. CDR3 nucleotide sequence: TGTGCCAGCAGCCAACGACTAGCGGTCCTACCCAGCTCCTACGAGCAGTACTTC. Full variable domain (outside the CDR3, taken from reference TRBV7-9 and TRBJ2-7): DTGVSQNPRHKITKRGQNVTFRCDPISEHNRLYWYRQTLGQGPEFLTYFQNEAQLEKSRLLSDRFSAERPKGSFSTLEIQRTEQGDSAMYLCASSQRLAVLPSSYEQYFGPGTRLTVT.

The chain carries TRBV6-1 and TRBJ1-6; 8 bases agree with TRBD1. CDR1 MNHNS and CDR2 SASEGT come from the germline V gene. The CDR3 is 15 amino acids. J was trimmed by 9 bases and V by 1 base; bases with no gene match: 5. CDR3 residues: CASSEGQGTVSPLHF. The CDR3 nucleotides are TGTGCCAGCAGTGAAGGACAGGGGACTGTTTCACCCCTCCACTTT.

The CDR3 here is CASSRQGEGGYTF. CDR3 DNA sequence: TGTGCCAGCAGCAGACAGGGGGAAGGCGGCTACACCTTC. The V gene is TRBV2, the J gene TRBJ1-2; 9 positions agree with TRBD1. CDR1 is SNHLY, CDR2 FYNNEI, per germline. V was pared by 6 bases and J by 8 bases, with 7 bases of the junction left unmatched. CDR3 length: 13 residues.

The CDR3: CASSRAGYQETQYF. In nucleotides, the CDR3 is TGTGCCAGCTCTCGAGCGGGGTATCAAGAGACCCAGTACTTC. V usage is TRBV7-6 and J usage is TRBJ2-5; the match to TRBD2 covers 7 bases. The CDR3 consists of 14 residues. Trimming at V came to 8 bases and at J to 2 bases, leaving 8 bases not matched to a gene. From germline, CDR1 is SGHVS and CDR2 FNYEAQ. Using reference TRBV7-6 and TRBJ2-5 for the parts outside the CDR3, the full variable domain is GAGVSQSPRYKVTKRGQDVALRCDPISGHVSLYWYRQALGQGPEFLTYFNYEAQQDKSGLPNDRFSAERPEGSISTLTIQRTEQRDSAMYRCASSRAGYQETQYFGPGTRLLVL.

The chain combines TRBV6-5 with TRBJ2-4, with 7 positions matching TRBD2. Germline CDR1 is MNHEY and CDR2 is SVGAGI. The J segment lost 2 bases and the V segment lost 6 bases, leaving 4 bases of the junction unmatched. The CDR3 is 14 residues long. The CDR3 coding sequence is TGTGCCAGCAGACCCGGGGGGTCCAAAAACATTCAGTACTTC. This codes for CASRPGGSKNIQYF.

The V and J genes are TRBV18 and TRBJ2-7; TRBD2 is a possible D gene (6 bases). The CDR3 has 16 residues. V gave up 6 bases and J gave up 1 base, with 19 bases separating them. Germline-derived CDR1 and CDR2 are KGHSH and LQKENI. In DNA form, the CDR3 reads TGTGCCAGCTCTTCCCCACCGGCGGGGAGGTCCTACGAGCAGTACTTC. Protein sequence: CASSSPPAGRSYEQYF.